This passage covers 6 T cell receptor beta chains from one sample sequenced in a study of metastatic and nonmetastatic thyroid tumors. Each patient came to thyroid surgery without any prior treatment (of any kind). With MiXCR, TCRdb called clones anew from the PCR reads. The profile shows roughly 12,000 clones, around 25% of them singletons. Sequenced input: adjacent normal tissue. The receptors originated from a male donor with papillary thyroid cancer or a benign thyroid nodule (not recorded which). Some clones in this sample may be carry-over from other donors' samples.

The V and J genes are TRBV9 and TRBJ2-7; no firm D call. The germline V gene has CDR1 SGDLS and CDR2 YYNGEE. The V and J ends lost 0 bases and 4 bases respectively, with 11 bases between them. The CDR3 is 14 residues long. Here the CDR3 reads CASSVDDTGYEQYF. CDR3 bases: TGTGCCAGCAGCGTAGACGACACCGGATACGAGCAGTACTTC. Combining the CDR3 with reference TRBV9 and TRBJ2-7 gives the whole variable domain DSGVTQTPKHLITATGQRVTLRCSPRSGDLSVYWYQQSLDQGLQFLIQYYNGEERAKGNILERFSAQQFPDLHSELNLSSLELGDSALYFCASSVDDTGYEQYFGPGTRLTVT.

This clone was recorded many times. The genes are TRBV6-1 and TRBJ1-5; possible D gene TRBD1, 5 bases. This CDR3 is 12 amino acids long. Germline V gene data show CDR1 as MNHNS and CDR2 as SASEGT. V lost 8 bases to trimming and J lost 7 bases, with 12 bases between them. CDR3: CASHSGGQPQHF. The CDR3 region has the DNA TGTGCCAGCCACAGCGGGGGGCAGCCCCAGCATTTT.

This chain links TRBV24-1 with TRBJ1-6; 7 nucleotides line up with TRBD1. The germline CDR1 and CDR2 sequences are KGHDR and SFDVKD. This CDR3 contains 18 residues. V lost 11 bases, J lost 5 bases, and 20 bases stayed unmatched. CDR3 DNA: TGTGCCATTCACCTATCCTTCCGGGACAGAAGTAATAATTCACCCCTCCACTTT. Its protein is CAIHLSFRDRSNNSPLHF.

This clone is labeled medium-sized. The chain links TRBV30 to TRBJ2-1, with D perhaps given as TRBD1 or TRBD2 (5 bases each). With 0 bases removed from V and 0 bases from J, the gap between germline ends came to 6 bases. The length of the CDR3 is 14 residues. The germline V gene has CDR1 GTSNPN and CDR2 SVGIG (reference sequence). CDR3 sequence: CAWSVGDSYNEQFF. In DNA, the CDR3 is TGTGCCTGGAGTGTGGGGGACTCCTACAATGAGCAGTTCTTC.

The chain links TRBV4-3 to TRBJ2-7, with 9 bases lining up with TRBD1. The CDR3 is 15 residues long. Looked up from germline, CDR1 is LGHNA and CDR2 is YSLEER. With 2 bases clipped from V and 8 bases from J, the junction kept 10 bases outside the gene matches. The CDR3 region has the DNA TGCGCCAGCAGCCAAATCGGGACAGGGTCCCTACAGCAGTACTTC. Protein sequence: CASSQIGTGSLQQYF.

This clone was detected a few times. This chain's CDR3 is CSARALEGPVTEAFF. CDR3 in DNA: TGCAGTGCTAGGGCCTTAGAGGGGCCGGTGACTGAAGCTTTCTTT. J is TRBJ1-1 and V is TRBV20-1, with D possibly being TRBD1 (5 bases). This CDR3 contains 15 residues. Germline values: CDR1 DFQATT, CDR2 SNEGSKA (reference sequence). Trimming removed 3 bases from V and 5 bases from J, with 19 bases in between.